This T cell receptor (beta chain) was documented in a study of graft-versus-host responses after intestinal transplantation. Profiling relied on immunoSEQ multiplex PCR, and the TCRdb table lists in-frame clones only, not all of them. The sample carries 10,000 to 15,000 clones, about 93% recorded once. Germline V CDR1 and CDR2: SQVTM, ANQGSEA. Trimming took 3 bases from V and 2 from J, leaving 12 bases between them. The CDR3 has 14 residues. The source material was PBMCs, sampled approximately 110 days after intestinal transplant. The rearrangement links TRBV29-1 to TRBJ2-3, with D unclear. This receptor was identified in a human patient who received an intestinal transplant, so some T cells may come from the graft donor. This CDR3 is CSVEVTPYTDTQYF. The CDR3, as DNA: TGCAGCGTTGAGGTCACACCATACACAGATACGCAGTATTTT.